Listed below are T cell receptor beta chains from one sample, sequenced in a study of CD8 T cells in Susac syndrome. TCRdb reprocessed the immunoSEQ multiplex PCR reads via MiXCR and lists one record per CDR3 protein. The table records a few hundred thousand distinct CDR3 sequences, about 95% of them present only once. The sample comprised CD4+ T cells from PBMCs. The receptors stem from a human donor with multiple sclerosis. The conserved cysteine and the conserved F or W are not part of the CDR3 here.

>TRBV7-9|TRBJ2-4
ASSSTGTGTKNIQY
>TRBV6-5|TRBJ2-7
ATREYREGAEQY
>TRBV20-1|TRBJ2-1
SARVRTSGTYNEQF
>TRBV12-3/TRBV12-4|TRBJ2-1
ASSPPGASYNEQF
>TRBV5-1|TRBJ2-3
ASSPLAGGRRTDTQY
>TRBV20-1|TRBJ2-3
SVIYELTDTQY
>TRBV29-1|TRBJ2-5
SVRKETQY
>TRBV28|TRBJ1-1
ASKVNTEAF
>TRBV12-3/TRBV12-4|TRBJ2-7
ASSSRTKQY
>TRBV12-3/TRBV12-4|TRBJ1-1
ASSLSKALGTEAF
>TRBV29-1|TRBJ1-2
SVEGHRNYGYT
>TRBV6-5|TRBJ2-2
ASSSGQGMAGELF
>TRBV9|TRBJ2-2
ASSVAASFTGELF
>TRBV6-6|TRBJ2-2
ASSYSTATGELF
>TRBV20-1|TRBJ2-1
SVREGMVLGNEQF
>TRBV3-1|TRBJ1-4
ASSPGDKLF
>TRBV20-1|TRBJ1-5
SARIGRGRHQPQH
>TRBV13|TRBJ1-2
ASSLNTGDNYGYT
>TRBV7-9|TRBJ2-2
ASSPFRFSTGTGELF
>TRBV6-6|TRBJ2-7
ASSSGTAPYEQY
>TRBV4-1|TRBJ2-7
ASSQNSGRVYEQY
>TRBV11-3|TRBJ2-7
ASSPQDRYEQY
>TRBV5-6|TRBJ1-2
ASSLTGEGYGYT
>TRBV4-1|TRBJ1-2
ASSQPGTDLGYT
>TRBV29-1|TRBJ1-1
SVPSDSMNTEAF
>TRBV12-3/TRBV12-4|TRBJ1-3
ASSERTGSGNTIY
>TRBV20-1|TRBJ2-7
SAGRGPYEQY
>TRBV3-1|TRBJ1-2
ASGKTHYGYT
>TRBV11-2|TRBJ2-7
ASSLARGSSYEQY
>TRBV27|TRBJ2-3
ASSLRSRDTQY
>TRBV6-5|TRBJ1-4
ASSFGTANEKLF
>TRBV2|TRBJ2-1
ASRDLNEQF
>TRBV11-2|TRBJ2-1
ASAEGHSKSNEQF
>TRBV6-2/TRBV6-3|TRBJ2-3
ASSYWTSGRTDTQY
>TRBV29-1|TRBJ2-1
SIRETRHISYNEQF
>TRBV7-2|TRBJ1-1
ASSGKAGTEAF
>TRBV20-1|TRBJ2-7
SARKGLAGAEQY
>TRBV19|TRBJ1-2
ASSIDLQCT
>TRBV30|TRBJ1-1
AWSASGRNTEAF
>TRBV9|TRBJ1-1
ASSVAFGGTEAF
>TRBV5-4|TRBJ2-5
ASSLASKETQY